A single sample is the source of the 21 T cell receptor beta chains below, sequenced in a study of blood T cell repertoires in COVID-19. The repertoire was sequenced with immunoSEQ multiplex PCR; TCRdb's copy has only in-frame clones and lacks some. Of just over 250,000 clones in the sample, more than 85% were seen once. Input material: peripheral blood. These receptors originate from a person under 30 with COVID-19, enrolled during active disease.

The gene calls are TRBV5-6 and TRBJ1-2; 9 nucleotides align to TRBD1. Losses at the gene ends were 3 bases for V and 0 bases for J; bases not matched to a gene: 6. This CDR3 has 16 amino acids. CDR1 and CDR2 (germline): SGHDT, YYEEEE. The CDR3 loop reads CASSWGQGLTNYGYTF. In DNA form, the CDR3 reads TGTGCCAGCAGCTGGGGACAGGGACTAACTAACTATGGCTACACCTTC.

This rearrangement joins TRBV2 to TRBJ2-7; 7 nucleotides align to TRBD1. The trim removed 6 bases at V and 2 bases at J, leaving 13 bases unmatched. The CDR3 is 16 residues long. CDR1 is SNHLY and CDR2 is FYNNEI in the germline V gene. CDR3 residues: CASRGTGTVRPYEQYF. The CDR3 coding sequence is TGTGCCAGCAGAGGGACCGGGACAGTGAGGCCCTACGAGCAGTACTTC.

V is TRBV2 and J is TRBJ2-7, with a weak D call TRBD2 (5 bases). V lost 0 bases to trimming and J lost 0 bases, with 9 bases between them. Germline CDR1 and CDR2: SNHLY and FYNNEI. The CDR3 runs to 15 residues. The CDR3 DNA is TGTGCCAGCAGTGAAGCAAGCGACTACTCCTACGAGCAGTACTTC. Amino acid sequence: CASSEASDYSYEQYF. The variable domain in full, with the rest retrieved from reference TRBV2 and TRBJ2-7, is EPEVTQTPSHQVTQMGQEVILRCVPISNHLYFYWYRQILGQKVEFLVSFYNNEISEKSEIFDDQFSVERPDGSNFTLKIRSTKLEDSAMYFCASSEASDYSYEQYFGPGTRLTVT.

This rearrangement joins TRBV19 to TRBJ1-1; D is uncertain. Germline assignment: CDR1 LNHDA and CDR2 SQIVND (reference sequence). V was cut by 7 bases and J by 1 base, with 10 bases left in between. The CDR3 has 13 amino acids. The CDR3 region has the DNA TGTGCCAGTACCCATTCAGGGAACACTGAAGCTTTCTTT. This sequence encodes CASTHSGNTEAFF.

The genes are TRBV4-3 and TRBJ2-1; TRBD1 matches at 8 bases. V lost 3 bases, J lost 8 bases, and 3 bases stayed unmatched. This CDR3 contains 13 residues. Germline CDR1 reads LGHNA; CDR2 reads YSLEER. CDR3 loop: CASSQETGDEQFF. CDR3 bases: TGCGCCAGCAGCCAGGAGACAGGGGATGAGCAGTTCTTC.

V gene TRBV11-2 combines with J gene TRBJ2-1; a weak D match, TRBD2 (6 bases). The CDR3 runs to 15 residues. V was pared by 5 bases and J by 9 bases, with 20 bases between. Germline assignment: CDR1 SGHAT and CDR2 FQNNGV. The CDR3 DNA is TGTGCCAGCAGCCTCCTACTCTTTAGCGGTGCTGAGCAGTTCTTC. It is translated as CASSLLLFSGAEQFF.

This clone was seen a single time. The rearrangement uses TRBV7-8 and TRBJ1-5; perhaps TRBD1 as D (6 bases). This CDR3 is built from 15 residues. Germline V gene data show CDR1 as SGHVS and CDR2 as FQNEAQ. The ends were cut back, 5 bases at V and 1 base at J, with 12 bases in the middle. CDR3 nucleotide sequence: TGTGCCAGCAGCCGAACAGGGCTAAGCAATCAGCCCCAGCATTTT. This gives the protein CASSRTGLSNQPQHF.

V and J are TRBV9 and TRBJ1-2; 9 nucleotides align to TRBD1. The CDR3 runs to 18 residues. Germline trimming cut 0 bases from V and 4 bases from J; bases unmatched to any gene: 13. Germline assignment: CDR1 SGDLS and CDR2 YYNGEE. The CDR3 loop is CASSVDWDREEGAYGYTF. Written as DNA, the CDR3 is TGTGCCAGCAGCGTAGACTGGGACAGGGAAGAGGGGGCCTATGGCTACACCTTC.

The chain links TRBV25-1 to TRBJ2-1; D uncertain. From germline, CDR1 is MGHDK and CDR2 SYGVNS. The CDR3 covers 11 residues. Trimming removed 7 bases from V and 6 bases from J, with 7 bases in between. This CDR3 reads CASTLVNEQFF. For the CDR3, the DNA is TGTGCCAGCACTTTAGTCAATGAGCAGTTCTTC.

The chain is built from TRBV6-2 or TRBV6-3 and TRBJ2-5, with 7 bases fitting TRBD2. Germline lookup yields CDR1 MNHEY and CDR2 SVGEGT. With 0 bases clipped from V and 5 bases from J, the junction kept 9 bases outside the gene matches. The CDR3 is made up of 16 amino acids. CDR3: CASSYSNERGGETQYF. Written as DNA, the CDR3 is TGTGCCAGCAGTTACTCGAACGAGCGGGGAGGGGAGACCCAGTACTTC.

This chain links TRBV18 with TRBJ1-2, with D uncertain. The CDR3 loop spans 18 amino acids. V lost 3 bases, J lost 8 bases, and 28 bases lay in between. Germline lookup yields CDR1 KGHSH and CDR2 LQKENI. The chain's CDR3 is CASSPTPGYPLIRYGYTF. CDR3 DNA sequence: TGTGCCAGCTCACCTACTCCGGGATACCCTCTTATTCGGTACGGCTACACCTTC.

This clone was counted a few times. V gene TRBV19 combines with J gene TRBJ1-1, with D possibly matching TRBD1 (5 bases). Per germline, CDR1 LNHDA and CDR2 SQIVND (reference sequence). This CDR3 is built from 14 residues. V was trimmed by 1 base and J by 5 bases, leaving 11 bases between them. The CDR3 sequence: CASSIGGPRTEAFF. In nucleotides, the CDR3 is TGTGCCAGTAGTATAGGGGGCCCGAGGACTGAAGCTTTCTTT.

V gene TRBV29-1 combines with J gene TRBJ1-4; weak D call: TRBD1 (6 bases). Germline V CDR1 and CDR2: SQVTM, ANQGSEA. V shed 4 bases and J shed 6 bases, with 18 bases lying between them. CDR3 size: 15 residues. CDR3 protein: CSVVRGSSRDEKLFF. CDR3 nucleotides: TGCAGCGTTGTTAGGGGGTCTTCGAGAGATGAAAAACTGTTTTTT.

This clone was recorded once. The chain links TRBV10-3 to TRBJ1-6, with 7 bases matching TRBD1. The CDR3 totals 13 residues. Losses at the gene ends were 4 bases for V and 10 bases for J; bases not matched to a gene: 4. From germline, CDR1 is ENHRY and CDR2 SYGVKD. CDR3 bases: TGTGCCATCAGTGCAGGGGGAGAATCACCCCTCCACTTT. Translating it yields CAISAGGESPLHF.

The chain combines TRBV10-3 with TRBJ2-7, with TRBD1 identical over 7 bases. In germline, CDR1 is ENHRY, CDR2 SYGVKD. Germline trimming cut 2 bases from V and 5 bases from J; bases unmatched to any gene: 3. The CDR3 consists of 13 residues. CDR3 sequence reads: CAISERGQDEQYF. Here the CDR3 DNA reads TGTGCCATCAGTGAGAGGGGGCAGGACGAGCAGTACTTC.

The chain has TRBV28 and TRBJ1-1, with D possibly TRBD1 on 5 matching bases. Germline V lookup: CDR1 MDHEN, CDR2 SYDVKM. The CDR3 consists of 13 residues. V lost 6 bases, J lost 4 bases, and 12 bases lay in between. The CDR3 is CASSTTGITEAFF. The CDR3 nucleotides read TGTGCCAGCAGCACTACAGGAATCACTGAAGCTTTCTTT. The whole variable domain, remainder taken from reference TRBV28 and TRBJ1-1, is DVKVTQSSRYLVKRTGEKVFLECVQDMDHENMFWYRQDPGLGLRLIYFSYDVKMKEKGDIPEGYSVSREKKERFSLILESASTNQTSMYLCASSTTGITEAFFGQGTRLTVV.

The chain employs TRBV11-2 and TRBJ2-3; the D is unclear. Deletions cut 5 bases from V and 2 bases from J, with 14 bases between. Per germline, CDR1 SGHAT and CDR2 FQNNGV. This CDR3 has 15 residues. DNA for the CDR3: TGTGCCAGCAGCCCCCGACTCGGTCTCACAGATACGCAGTATTTT. Its protein is CASSPRLGLTDTQYF.

The chain couples TRBV6-2 or TRBV6-3 to TRBJ2-1; TRBD2 is a possible D gene (5 bases). Germline V gene data show CDR1 as MNHEY and CDR2 as SVGEGT. V was shortened by 0 bases and J by 8 bases, with 20 bases between the two germline ends. CDR3 size: 17 residues. The DNA for the CDR3 is TGTGCCAGCAGTTACTCGGGCCGCCCAGGCGGGTCGCATGAGCAGTTCTTC. It translates to CASSYSGRPGGSHEQFF.

The V gene is TRBV9, the J gene TRBJ2-1; 13 bases are shared with TRBD2. CDR1 is SGDLS and CDR2 is YYNGEE in the germline V gene. This CDR3 has 17 residues. J gave up 8 bases and V 3 bases, and 11 bases lay outside the gene matches. CDR3 coding DNA: TGTGCCAGCAGCGAAGTAGGGACTAGCGGGACCACGGATGAGCAGTTCTTC. It is translated as CASSEVGTSGTTDEQFF.

The chain joins TRBV20-1 to TRBJ1-2; D uncertain. This CDR3 is 10 amino acids long. Germline CDR1 and CDR2: DFQATT and SNEGSKA (reference sequence). The V and J ends lost 5 bases and 5 bases respectively, with 6 bases between them. The CDR3 is CSAYGYGYTF. The CDR3 bases are TGCAGTGCTTACGGTTATGGCTACACCTTC.

In its sample, this clone was seen once. The V call is TRBV4-2, the J call TRBJ2-3; 10 bases are shared with TRBD1. V gave up 1 base and J gave up 2 bases; unmatched junction bases: 6. Germline V gene data show CDR1 as LGHNA and CDR2 as YNFKEQ. The CDR3 runs 17 residues. The CDR3 DNA follows: TGTGCCAGCAGCCAAGCTTCGGGACAGGGGTTCACAGATACGCAGTATTTT. Protein product: CASSQASGQGFTDTQYF.